Listed below are T cell receptor beta chains from one sample, sequenced in a study of blood T cell repertoires in COVID-19. Data came from immunoSEQ multiplex PCR; TCRdb stores just in-frame clones and leaves some out. The table records roughly 110,000 clones, over 65% of them present only once. The specimen was peripheral blood. The receptors were sampled from a man older than 75 with COVID-19, enrolled during active disease. Each CDR3 is given with its conserved first and last residue.

TRBJ2-3	TRBV28	13	CASSLWSGDTQYF
TRBJ1-5	TRBV5-5	15	CASSFSGRGNQPQHF
TRBJ2-7	TRBV7-9	14	CASSLASQQYEQYF
TRBJ1-2	TRBV11-1	12	CASSFLGQGYTF
TRBJ1-3	TRBV10-3	15	CAISELPLSGNTIYF
TRBJ1-1	TRBV6-4	14	CASSEPGFDTEAFF
TRBJ2-5	TRBV24-1	18	CATSDSRNPGLAGETQYF
TRBJ1-2	TRBV6-4	12	CASKGEGYGYTF
TRBJ1-4	TRBV6-5	12	CGKGRTNEKLFF
TRBJ2-6	TRBV7-9	15	CASSHGGSGANVLTF
TRBJ2-3	TRBV20-1	14	CSASASGRTDTQYF
TRBJ1-5	TRBV4-1	14	CASSQERSYQPQHF
TRBJ1-1	TRBV11-2	12	CASSLVDTEAFF
TRBJ1-6	TRBV6-4	14	CARTAGQGNSPLHF
TRBJ2-1	TRBV24-1	15	CATGDPGQGTNEQFF
TRBJ1-6	TRBV15	14	CATGRGSGDSPLHF
TRBJ2-3	TRBV4-1	17	CASSQNPGIAGVDTQYF
TRBJ2-4	TRBV2	14	CASNGGQGADIQYF
TRBJ2-1	TRBV7-3	15	CASSFELSSYNEQFF
TRBJ1-1	TRBV10-3	15	CAISPGQVMNTEAFF
TRBJ2-1	TRBV9	13	CASSVDLSNEQFF
TRBJ2-5	TRBV5-1	15	CASSSGTGSRETQYF
TRBJ1-2	TRBV6-2/TRBV6-3	15	CASSPLGQGRYGYTF
TRBJ1-2	TRBV5-1	15	CASSLWTGGSDGYTF
TRBJ1-4	TRBV3-1/TRBV3-2	17	CASSPRQGPATNEKLFF
TRBJ2-5	TRBV6-2/TRBV6-3	15	CASSSGVVIQETQYF
TRBJ1-6	TRBV6-5	14	CASSYSGRTAPLHF
TRBJ2-7	TRBV2	13	CASSEARGTSADF
TRBJ2-7	TRBV28	15	CASSLTRDSTYEQYF
TRBJ1-2	TRBV4-3	14	CASSQTADGYGYTF
TRBJ2-1	TRBV5-1	15	CASKGLAGVDNEQFF
TRBJ1-2	TRBV3-1/TRBV3-2	15	CASSQDPGGGYGYTF
TRBJ2-1	TRBV11-2	15	CASSLVGTGSNEQFF
TRBJ2-1	TRBV7-3	12	CASSLKAGEQFF
TRBJ2-1	TRBV5-6	15	CASSSPGLGANEQFF
TRBJ1-4	TRBV10-3	15	CAISEMGRSNEKLFF
TRBJ1-1	TRBV19	16	CASSIPFRQGGTEAFF
TRBJ1-6	TRBV6-5	13	CASSSSANSPLHF